The present TCR beta chain was sequenced within a study of T cell responses to AZD1222 COVID-19 vaccine (dated by TCRdb to 2020 to 2023). For context, the study as a whole: AZD1222 recipients given second doses at about 4 weeks or at about 12 weeks were pooled, since spike-specific TCR depth and breadth were not found to differ between the two schedules. TCR sequencing was performed for roughly 250 trial participants, of whom about 200 were given two doses of AZD1222 and about 25 were given two doses of MenACWY control vaccine. Trial participants were enrolled by age into subgroups of 18-55, 56-69 and 70-plus years, and about 150, 27 and 61 TCR-sequenced participants, respectively, were included in these subgroups. Points the paper makes about the study in general: Conclusions about previously exposed vaccinees are limited because only five to seven AZD1222 recipients were SARS-CoV-2 seropositive at baseline. Spike-specific TCR breadth and depth rose significantly after two AZD1222 doses compared with day 0 and with MenACWY recipients. Because no day 14 peak-response samples were available, the repertoires could be characterized only after the peak T cell response. Participants were mostly white British and included more females than males, and it was suggested by the authors that clonal diversity may have been underestimated. Reportedly, close to half of the unique spike-specific TCRs recognized epitopes lying outside the regions that are mutated in the B.1.351 and B.1.1.7 variants. The 56-69-year group was small, and its depth increase did not reach significance, likely because of low power. The whole spike protein was spanned by vaccine-associated CD4 TCRs, and dominant responses were seen in regions 160-218 and 743-854.

The CDR3 regions of human TCRbeta chains were analyzed by immunosequencing. The study's processing was this. TCRs in the repertoires were compared against a reference library of SARS-CoV-2-specific TCRs that had been generated with the MIRA antigen-specificity platform. Breadth meant the fraction of unique TCRs that were SARS-CoV-2-associated, whereas depth meant the fraction of total T cells that were SARS-CoV-2-associated. Using the MIRA data, every spike-specific TCR was mapped to the spike region that the TCR reacted to and assigned to either a CD4 or a CD8 class. Log10-transformed breadth and depth values were compared by one-way ANOVA with Sidak's multiple comparisons tests. TCRdb provides this immuneACCESS table in a form limited to in-frame rearrangements. Some clones are lacking; in checked studies, under half of them reflect an unresolved V gene, and why the rest are absent is not known. V and J calls and clone size follow that table, whereas D and trimming were derived from the DNA. The sample table contains 90,000 to 95,000 clones; only one count was recorded for about 90% of them. About 7.5% of the sample comes from the top ten.

The trim is 6 bases for V and 11 bases for J, with a gap of 17 bases between the germline ends. The germline V gene specifies MNHEY as CDR1 and SVGEGT as CDR2. The CDR3 contains 12 residues, cysteine and phenylalanine counted. The entry retains the CDR3 DNA only, 36 bases that are in frame from base 1. This sample's time point label indicates: baseline before first vaccination. Vaccinee samples came from UK trials COV001 and COV002, including a single-blind randomized controlled phase 2/3 trial of AZD1222 (ChAdOx1 nCoV-19) in healthy adults. Trial participant PBMC samples were collected at day 0 and day 28 after the second dose for TCRbeta chain sequencing. With respect to this clone: Its target antigen remains unknown. There are no base qualities to consult, and no much larger clone falls within one base.

Sample: peripheral blood, taken on day 0 of AZD1222 vaccination. The sequence was obtained from an adult in good health. The chain was built from TRBV6-2 or TRBV6-3 and TRBJ2-7, and possibly TRBD1, on 5 matching bases. The base sequence is TGTGCCAGCAGCCGACAGTCTACGAGCGAGTACTTC. This sequence encodes CASSRQSTSEYF.